This TCR beta chain derives from a study of T cell responses to AZD1222 COVID-19 vaccine. Study outcomes and limitations: Nearly half of unique spike-specific TCRs reportedly avoided B.1.351 and B.1.1.7 mutated regions.

The table came from immunoSEQ multiplex PCR; TCRdb's copy has only in-frame clones and leaves some out. The table has 44,000 or so clones, under 85% seen once. Of note for this clone: The antigen remains undetermined.

V shed 4 bases, J shed 0 bases, and the junction held 3 bases outside the gene matches. The germline V gene encodes CDR1 SGHDT and CDR2 YYEEEE. This CDR3 spans 14 amino acids. Source: peripheral blood, taken on day 0 of AZD1222 vaccination. The sequence was obtained from an adult in good health. V and J are TRBV5-6 and TRBJ2-7; 8 bases fit TRBD1. CDR3 loop: CASSRQGPSYEQYF. The DNA of the CDR3 is TGTGCCAGCAGCCGACAGGGGCCCTCCTACGAGCAGTACTTC.